Included here is one T cell receptor beta chain sequence, with context. Its target is unknown. The time point denotes: newly diagnosed GD, antithyroid drugs for less than 3 months. TCR sequences were obtained from RNA taken from PBMCs. The germline CDR1 and CDR2 sequences are MGHRA and YSYEKL. CDR3 size: 15 residues. V lost 0 bases to trimming and J lost 5 bases, with 11 bases between them. Building of the TCR beta libraries involved iRepertoire HTBI primers and Arm-PCR of CDR3 regions. TCRdb reprocessed the multiplex PCR reads with MiXCR, giving one entry per CDR3 protein. Of approximately 400,000 distinct CDR3 sequences listed, around 11% are singletons. This specimen belongs to a study of regulatory T cells in long-lasting Graves disease. Points from the study as a whole: Favored usage of TRBV28, TRBJ1-2 and TRBJ2-5 was recorded in persistent disease.

The data also belong to a second study, concerning T cells in Graves' hyperthyroidism and ophthalmopathy. That work adds: When ophthalmopathy did not progress within 18 months, Graves' hyperthyroidism was considered stable.

V gene TRBV4-1 combines with J gene TRBJ2-1; no clear D. Sample: peripheral blood mononuclear cells (PBMCs), taken at new diagnosis, from a patient treated with antithyroid drugs. The TCR sequence derives from a woman in her late teens or twenties with Graves disease. The CDR3 DNA is TGCGCCAGCAGCCAAGATTTCCTAGGGAACAATGAGCAGTTCTTC. The encoded protein is CASSQDFLGNNEQFF.